This T cell receptor (beta chain) was sequenced for a study of T cells after yellow fever vaccination. J lost 5 bases, V lost 4 bases, and 7 bases had no gene match. The CDR3 consists of 15 residues. Germline V gene data show CDR1 as SGHRS and CDR2 as YFSETQ. TCRdb reprocessed the 5' RACE reads via MiXCR and lists one record per CDR3 protein. The sample holds about 320,000 distinct CDR3 sequences; roughly 4.3% are singletons and the top ten take 15% to 20%. Sequencing was performed on PBMCs, taken 15 days after the yellow fever booster vaccination. The TCR originated in a man aged 18-30 years who received the YFV17D yellow fever vaccine. The chain is built from TRBV5-1 and TRBJ2-3, with TRBD2 identical over 10 bases. CDR3 sequence reads: CASSVGLAAGDTQYF. The CDR3 nucleotides are TGCGCCAGCAGCGTCGGACTAGCGGCGGGAGATACGCAGTATTTT.